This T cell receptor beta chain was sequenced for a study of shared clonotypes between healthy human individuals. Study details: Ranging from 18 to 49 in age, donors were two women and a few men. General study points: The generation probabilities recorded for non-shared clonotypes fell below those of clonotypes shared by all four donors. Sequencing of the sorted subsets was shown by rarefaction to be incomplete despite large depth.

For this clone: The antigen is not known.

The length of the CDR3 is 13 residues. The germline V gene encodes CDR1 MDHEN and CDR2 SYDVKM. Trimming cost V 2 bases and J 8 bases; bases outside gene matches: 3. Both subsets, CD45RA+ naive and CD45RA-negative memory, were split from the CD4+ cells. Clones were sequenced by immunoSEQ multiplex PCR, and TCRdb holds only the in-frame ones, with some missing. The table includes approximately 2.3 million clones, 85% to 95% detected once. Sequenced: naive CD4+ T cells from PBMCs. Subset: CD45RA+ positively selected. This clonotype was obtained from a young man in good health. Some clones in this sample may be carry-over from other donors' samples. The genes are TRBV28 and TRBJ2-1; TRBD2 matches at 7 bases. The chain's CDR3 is CASSLRSGYEQFF. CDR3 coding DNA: TGTGCCAGCAGTTTACGTAGCGGGTATGAGCAGTTCTTC.